This T cell receptor beta chain was documented in a study of blood T cells in healthy people across ages (dated by TCRdb to between 2015 and 2017). Regarding the complete study: In model experiments, template switching captured roughly one uniquely barcoded TCR beta cDNA molecule for every two T cells. The study measured age-related changes in TCR beta repertoire diversity using deep sequencing normalized with unique cDNA molecular identifiers. Four age groups were formed from the donors: young (average roughly 16 years), middle-aged (approximately 40), aged (over 55) and long-lived (82). To avoid experimental bias, donors of different ages were randomly spread across the sequencing lanes. For two donors (one aged 18 to 29 and one aged 80 or older), the study analyzed two additional independent replicas of 1 million unique cDNA reads from the same blood draw. Results the study describes overall, beyond this receptor: Observed TCR beta diversity per million T cells fell roughly linearly with age, and a significant reduction was already apparent by age roughly 41. The percentage of naive T cells measured by flow cytometry correlated strongly with observed TCR beta diversity. Estimates of total diversity based on one million sequenced T cells were considered lower bounds and underestimates. The CMV infection status of donors was not known, potentially confounding age-related changes in expanded clonotypes. Compared with the aged group, the long-lived group had more naive CD4+ T cells, fewer expanded clones and increased TCR diversity, suggesting age selection. Bulk unsorted PBMC profiling prevented conclusive comparison of naive and antigen-experienced compartments.

The roughly 37 donors, aged about 6 to 95 years, were systemically healthy Caucasian individuals from Russia. Around 10 milliliters of peripheral blood were collected from each donor into EDTA-treated Vacutainer tubes. Ficoll-Paque density-gradient centrifugation was used to isolate PBMCs, with at least 7 million per sample. Trizol reagent was used to extract total RNA from PBMCs, with at least 6 micrograms per sample. The percentages of naive CD45RAhigh/CD27high T cells were determined by flow cytometry on a PBMC aliquot from every donor. This clonotype appeared a few times. Its binding antigen is unknown. Nothing much larger sits one base from this clone, and base qualities are not available. Libraries were built with 5' RACE. TCRdb shows the sequencer as Illumina HiSeq 2500. The second PCR ran for roughly 7 to 11 cycles and used a J-beta primer mix along with a sample-barcoded 5' primer. A template-switch 5' adaptor carrying 12 random nucleotides introduced a unique molecular identifier onto each TCR beta cDNA molecule. At least 2.5 million CDR3-containing paired-end reads were obtained from each sample. First-strand cDNA synthesis was performed from all RNA using the Mint cDNA synthesis kit, with priming by a TRBC-specific oligonucleotide. All cDNA was treated with uracil-DNA glycosylase and then went through a first 18-cycle PCR with the universal primers M1SS and BC2_uni_R. The source study handled its data this way. Normalization of each sample was performed by random selection of 1 million high-quality reads, each carrying a distinct molecular identifier. Reads with shared molecular identifiers were discarded instead of being binned into consensus sequences. MiTCR, set to a Q25 quality threshold and the strictest error-elimination algorithm, was used for CDR3 identification, clonotype clustering and error correction. A nonparametric unseen species model using Euler transformation provided a lower-bound estimate of total TCR beta diversity. TCRdb ran its own pipeline on the public reads, namely fastp trimming at Q25 and MiXCR clone calling, and kept in-frame beta chains. A single entry per CDR3 protein holds the most common genes and DNA from its merged rows. The V and J calls here are based on TCRdb, not the publication. The sample contains around 1.5 million distinct CDR3 sequences, about 35% of them found a single time. The top ten clones comprise around 11% of the sample.

The germline V end is reduced by 7 bases and the J end by 3 bases; junction bases left unmatched: 8. The CDR3 holds 14 amino acids from the cysteine to the phenylalanine. Here the CDR3 DNA is all that survives: 42 bases in frame from base 1. The source of this sequence is a woman in her 30s in good health. Sequences were obtained from blood. This chain joins TRBV12-3 or TRBV12-4 to TRBJ1-2, with TRBD1 matching 7 junction bases. Here the CDR3 is given as CASTAGTADYGYTF. The sequenced DNA: TGTGCCAGCACTGCGGGGACAGCTGACTATGGCTACACCTTC.